This TCR beta chain was recovered during a study of cytomegalovirus exposure and HLA in healthy donors. Broader study findings: There were 150 to 200 TCR beta chains listed as cytomegalovirus-associated.

Note on this clone: Its matching antigen is unknown.

This table comes from immunoSEQ multiplex PCR, and its TCRdb copy is limited to in-frame clones, with some not included. The sample contains about 160,000 clones, approximately 89% of which appear only once. In germline, CDR1 is MNHNS, CDR2 SASEGT. The CDR3 has 15 residues. V was pared by 2 bases and J by 5 bases, with 13 bases between. Sequenced material: PBMCs. This TCR was sampled from a woman younger than 35 in good health and CMV-seropositive. This rearrangement joins TRBV6-1 to TRBJ2-1; maybe TRBD2 (7 bases). CDR3 loop: CASSESRGAHNEQFF. CDR3 DNA: TGTGCCAGCAGTGAAAGCCGGGGGGCGCACAATGAGCAGTTCTTC.